There are a few counts of the clone carrying this T cell receptor (beta chain). Its antigen remains unknown. This sample stems from a study of T cells after yellow fever vaccination. Study-wide points: The appearance of a small share of clonotypes in both CD4 and CD8 compartments was observed.

One entry per CDR3 protein results from TCRdb running MiXCR on the 5' RACE reads. The data contain fewer than 350,000 distinct CDR3 sequences, roughly 8.7% of them singletons. The CDR3 length is 16 residues. The J segment lost 4 bases and the V segment lost 6 bases, leaving 5 bases of the junction unmatched. The sample consisted of PBMCs, taken on the day of the first yellow fever vaccination. The chain combines TRBV12-3 or TRBV12-4 with TRBJ2-5; 16 nucleotides agree with TRBD2. This receptor was obtained from a man younger than 35 who received the YFV17D yellow fever vaccine. The CDR3 here is CASSPGTSGGAETQYF. The CDR3 DNA reads TGTGCCAGCAGCCCTGGGACTAGCGGGGGGGCAGAGACCCAGTACTTC.